These 23 T cell receptor beta chains originate from one sample sequenced in a study of blood T cell repertoires in COVID-19. Generated by immunoSEQ multiplex PCR, the TCRdb table keeps only in-frame clones and is missing some. The sample includes approximately 260,000 clones, 87% of them seen just once. The sample consisted of PBMCs or T cells enriched from blood (not recorded which). Receptors were obtained from a woman in her twenties or thirties with acute COVID-19.

This chain uses TRBV29-1 with TRBJ2-7, with TRBD1 matching 8 bases. Trimming at V came to 3 bases and at J to 4 bases, leaving 11 bases not matched to a gene. The CDR3 sequence is 15 residues long. Per the germline V gene, CDR1 is SQVTM and CDR2 is ANQGSEA. The CDR3 loop is CSVEVGGTGGYEQYF. DNA for the CDR3: TGCAGCGTTGAGGTCGGCGGGACAGGAGGTTACGAGCAGTACTTC.

This sequence joins TRBV7-9 and TRBJ1-4; 8 positions match TRBD1. The CDR3 totals 16 residues. The V segment lost 4 bases and the J segment 2 bases; nucleotides outside the gene matches: 6. Germline V gene sequence: CDR1 SEHNR, CDR2 FQNEAQ (reference sequence). The CDR3 here is CASSSDRVVTNEKLFF. In nucleotides, the CDR3 is TGTGCCAGCAGCTCGGACAGGGTGGTCACTAATGAAAAACTGTTTTTT.

This clone was seen a few times. The chain has TRBV5-1 and TRBJ1-4, with a possible D match to TRBD1 (6 bases). This CDR3 comprises 14 residues. Germline CDR1 reads SGHRS; CDR2 reads YFSETQ. V shed 3 bases and J shed 7 bases, with 13 bases lying between them. The CDR3 here is CASSSQGWGEKLFF. The CDR3 DNA reads as TGCGCCAGCAGCTCACAGGGCTGGGGTGAAAAACTGTTTTTT. The full variable domain, with the rest looked up from reference TRBV5-1 and TRBJ1-4, is KAGVTQTPRYLIKTRGQQVTLSCSPISGHRSVSWYQQTPGQGLQFLFEYFSETQRNKGNFPGRFSGRQFSNSRSEMNVSTLELGDSALYLCASSSQGWGEKLFFGSGTQLSVL.

The chain couples TRBV2 to TRBJ2-5; TRBD2 matches at 8 bases. The germline gives CDR1 SNHLY, CDR2 FYNNEI. The length of the CDR3 is 14 residues. V lost 6 bases to trimming and J lost 6 bases; unmatched junction nucleotides: 9. The CDR3 DNA follows: TGTGCCAGCAGGGGGACCTCGGGAGGGCAGACCCAGTACTTC. Translating gives CASRGTSGGQTQYF.

The genes are TRBV19 and TRBJ2-7; D possibly corresponds to TRBD1 (6 bases). Germline loops: CDR1 LNHDA, CDR2 SQIVND (reference sequence). V lost 3 bases, J lost 2 bases, and 14 bases lay in between. The CDR3 covers 15 residues. Written as DNA, the CDR3 is TGTGCCAGTAGTATTTCACAGGGAACCACCTACGAGCAGTACTTC. Protein product: CASSISQGTTYEQYF.

This chain uses TRBV7-2 with TRBJ2-1; 11 nucleotides match TRBD2. There are 17 residues in the CDR3. CDR1 and CDR2 (germline): SGHTA, FQGNSA. V was pared by 3 bases and J by 10 bases, with 14 bases of the junction left unmatched. In nucleotides, the CDR3 is TGTGCCAGCAGCTTTCGGATCACTAGCGGGAGAGAATACGAGCAGTTCTTC. Protein: CASSFRITSGREYEQFF.

The chain couples TRBV4-3 to TRBJ2-3; maybe TRBD2 (6 bases). The CDR3 contains 18 residues. V was pared by 0 bases and J by 0 bases, with 16 bases between. Germline values: CDR1 LGHNA, CDR2 YSLEER. CDR3 sequence (DNA): TGCGCCAGCAGCCAAGAACTAGCAGATTGGACTAGCACAGATACGCAGTATTTT. Amino acids: CASSQELADWTSTDTQYF.

This rearrangement joins TRBV4-2 to TRBJ1-1; 9 positions agree with TRBD1. Germline assignment: CDR1 LGHNA and CDR2 YNFKEQ. CDR3 length: 15 amino acids. V lost 4 bases and J lost 4; bases outside the gene matches: 7. The CDR3 nucleotides are TGTGCCAGCAGCCTCCCAGGGACAGGGTCCACTGAAGCTTTCTTT. This encodes CASSLPGTGSTEAFF.

This clone was detected only a few times. This CDR3 reads CASRNPGHPSYNEQFF. The CDR3, as DNA: TGTGCCAGCAGGAACCCGGGACACCCCTCCTACAATGAGCAGTTCTTC. This rearrangement joins TRBV28 to TRBJ2-1; D might be TRBD1 (6 bases). V lost 6 bases, J lost 0 bases, and 15 bases lay in between. CDR3 length equals 16 residues. Germline-derived CDR1 and CDR2 are MDHEN and SYDVKM.

This rearrangement joins TRBV28 to TRBJ1-3; 8 bases map to TRBD1. Unmatched junction bases numbered 4, after V lost 1 base and J lost 5 bases. The CDR3 has 15 residues. Germline V gene lookup returns CDR1 MDHEN and CDR2 SYDVKM. The CDR3 is CASSLSGTGRNTIYF. CDR3 sequence (DNA): TGTGCCAGCAGTTTATCCGGGACAGGTAGAAACACCATATATTTT.

This chain uses TRBV19 with TRBJ2-2; the match to TRBD1 covers 10 bases. The length of the CDR3 is 15 residues. CDR1 and CDR2 from the germline V gene are LNHDA and SQIVND (reference sequence). The J segment lost 6 bases and the V segment lost 3 bases, leaving 4 bases of the junction unmatched. DNA for the CDR3: TGTGCCAGTAGTATCCGACAGGGGGCCTCCGGGGAGCTGTTTTTT. This gives the protein CASSIRQGASGELFF.

This chain joins TRBV7-9 and TRBJ1-6, with D possibly TRBD1 on 6 matching bases. Trimming pared 1 base from V and 2 bases from J, leaving 12 bases between. This CDR3 has 17 amino acids. Germline-derived CDR1 and CDR2 are SEHNR and FQNEAQ (reference sequence). The CDR3 spells CASSLGDRNPYNSPLHF. CDR3 sequence (DNA): TGTGCCAGCAGCTTAGGTGACAGGAACCCCTATAATTCACCCCTCCACTTT.

The chain carries TRBV14 and TRBJ1-6; D perhaps matches TRBD1 (6 bases). Germline V CDR1 and CDR2: SGHDN, FVKESK. V lost 1 base and J lost 6, with 10 bases in between. The CDR3 loop spans 15 amino acids. The CDR3 DNA sequence: TGTGCCAGCAGCCAAGCCCCAGGGGTTAATTCACCCCTCCACTTT. Translated, it gives CASSQAPGVNSPLHF.

CDR3 DNA sequence: TGCGCCAGCAGCCAAGCATTAGGGGGGGACAATAATTCACCCCTCCACTTT. This codes for CASSQALGGDNNSPLHF. The genes are TRBV4-3 and TRBJ1-6, with TRBD1 as a possible D gene (6 bases). CDR3 length: 17 amino acids. Per germline, CDR1 LGHNA and CDR2 YSLEER. Trimming took off 1 base at V and 5 bases at J, with 15 bases between the two ends.

V usage is TRBV7-2 and J usage is TRBJ2-7; tentatively, D is TRBD2 (7 bases). The CDR3 runs 15 residues. Between the trimmed V and J ends, which lost 1 base and 8 bases, there was a span of 18 bases. CDR1 and CDR2 (germline): SGHTA, FQGNSA. The CDR3 DNA is TGTGCCAGCAGCTTAGGAGGGGGGGCGCGGAGAAAGCAGTACTTC. As protein: CASSLGGGARRKQYF.

The CDR3 is CASSFETGTGYRMNTEAFF. The DNA for the CDR3 is TGTGCCAGCAGCTTCGAAACCGGGACAGGGTACCGCATGAACACTGAAGCTTTCTTT. This sequence joins TRBV16 and TRBJ1-1; 9 bases agree with TRBD1. V trimming: 5 bases; J trimming: 0 bases; junction bases outside the gene matches: 16. The CDR3 totals 19 residues. Germline V gene lookup returns CDR1 KGHSY and CDR2 FQNENV.

The chain links TRBV11-3 to TRBJ1-1; D gene ambiguous. Germline values: CDR1 SGHNT, CDR2 YENEEA. Between the trimmed V and J ends, which lost 3 bases and 5 bases, there was a span of 10 bases. This CDR3 contains 13 residues. In DNA, the CDR3 is TGTGCCAGCAGCTTGAGGTTGGAAACTGAAGCTTTCTTT. This encodes CASSLRLETEAFF.

CDR3 loop: CASSSAPSGYSGELFF. In DNA form, the CDR3 reads TGTGCCAGCAGCAGTGCTCCTAGCGGGTATTCCGGGGAGCTGTTTTTT. This chain joins TRBV5-4 and TRBJ2-2; 8 bases match TRBD2. CDR3 size: 16 residues. Trimming removed 4 bases from V and 6 bases from J; junction bases left unmatched: 11. The germline V gene has CDR1 SGHNT and CDR2 YYREEE (reference sequence). Supplemented by reference TRBV5-4 and TRBJ2-2, the full variable domain reads ETGVTQSPTHLIKTRGQQVTLRCSSQSGHNTVSWYQQALGQGPQFIFQYYREEENGRGNFPPRFSGLQFPNYSSELNVNALELDDSALYLCASSSAPSGYSGELFFGEGSRLTVL.

This clone was found a few times. The chain has TRBV11-3 and TRBJ2-7; a possible D gene is TRBD2 (5 bases). Germline V gives CDR1 SGHNT, CDR2 YENEEA. V dropped 1 base and J dropped 5 bases, with 18 bases sitting between them. This CDR3 is built from 16 residues. The chain's CDR3 is CASSLVWRVMRDEQYF. The CDR3 DNA sequence: TGTGCCAGCAGCTTAGTTTGGCGGGTTATGAGGGACGAGCAGTACTTC.

J is TRBJ2-7 and V is TRBV6-4, with 7 bases fitting TRBD1. The V gene end was trimmed by 8 bases and the J gene end by 6 bases; junction bases not matched to a gene: 7. This CDR3 spans 12 amino acids. From germline, CDR1 is MRHNA and CDR2 SNTAGT. The CDR3 sequence: CASPNDRVEQYF. CDR3 DNA sequence: TGTGCCAGCCCCAATGACAGGGTCGAGCAGTACTTC.

The rearrangement joins TRBV30 to TRBJ2-5, with a weak D call TRBD2 (5 bases). The CDR3 has 12 amino acids. With 4 bases removed from V and 4 bases from J, the gap between germline ends came to 10 bases. Germline V lookup: CDR1 GTSNPN, CDR2 SVGIG (reference sequence). The CDR3 spells CAWNAAGETQYF. DNA for the CDR3: TGTGCCTGGAACGCGGCGGGAGAGACCCAGTACTTC.

This chain connects TRBV19 to TRBJ2-7; 7 bases are a match to TRBD1. V lost 7 bases to trimming and J lost 0 bases; unmatched junction nucleotides: 12. This CDR3 has 16 residues. CDR1 LNHDA and CDR2 SQIVND come from the germline V gene (reference sequence). The CDR3 loop is CASTAGWDRNSYEQYF. Here the CDR3 DNA reads TGTGCCAGTACCGCCGGGTGGGACAGAAACTCCTACGAGCAGTACTTC. The full variable domain, its missing parts supplied by reference TRBV19 and TRBJ2-7, is DGGITQSPKYLFRKEGQNVTLSCEQNLNHDAMYWYRQDPGQGLRLIYYSQIVNDFQKGDIAEGYSVSREKKESFPLTVTSAQKNPTAFYLCASTAGWDRNSYEQYFGPGTRLTVT.

The chain recombines TRBV2 with TRBJ1-2; 10 bases are a match to TRBD1. The CDR3 is made up of 15 amino acids. V gave up 5 bases and J gave up 8 bases; unmatched junction bases: 11. Per the germline V gene, CDR1 is SNHLY and CDR2 is FYNNEI. Written as DNA, the CDR3 is TGTGCCAGCAGTAGAGGCCGGGACAGGGGTGAAGGCTACACCTTC. Its translation: CASSRGRDRGEGYTF.